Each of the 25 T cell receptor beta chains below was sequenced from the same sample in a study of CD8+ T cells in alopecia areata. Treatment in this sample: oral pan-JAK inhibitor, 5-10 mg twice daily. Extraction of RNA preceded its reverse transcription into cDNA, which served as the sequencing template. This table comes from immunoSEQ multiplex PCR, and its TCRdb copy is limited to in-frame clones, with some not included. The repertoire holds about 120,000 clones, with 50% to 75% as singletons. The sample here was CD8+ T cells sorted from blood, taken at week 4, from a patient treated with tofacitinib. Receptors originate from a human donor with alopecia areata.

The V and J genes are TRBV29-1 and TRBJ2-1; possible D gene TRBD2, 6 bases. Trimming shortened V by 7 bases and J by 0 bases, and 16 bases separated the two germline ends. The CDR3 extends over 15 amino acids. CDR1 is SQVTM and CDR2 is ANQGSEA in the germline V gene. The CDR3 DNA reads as TGCAGCGCTACCCGGGAGAATCACTCCTACAATGAGCAGTTCTTC. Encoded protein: CSATRENHSYNEQFF.

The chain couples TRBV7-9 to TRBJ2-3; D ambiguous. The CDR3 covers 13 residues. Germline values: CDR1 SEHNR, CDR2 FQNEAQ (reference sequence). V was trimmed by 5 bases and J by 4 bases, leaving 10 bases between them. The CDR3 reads CASSQPHPDTQYF. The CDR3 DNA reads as TGTGCCAGCAGCCAACCGCACCCAGATACGCAGTATTTT.

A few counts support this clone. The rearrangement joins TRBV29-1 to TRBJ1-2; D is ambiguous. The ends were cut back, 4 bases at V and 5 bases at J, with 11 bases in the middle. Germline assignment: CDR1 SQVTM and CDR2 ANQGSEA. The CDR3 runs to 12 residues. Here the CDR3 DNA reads TGCAGCGTTGTTGTGGAGGAATATGGCTACACCTTC. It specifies CSVVVEEYGYTF.

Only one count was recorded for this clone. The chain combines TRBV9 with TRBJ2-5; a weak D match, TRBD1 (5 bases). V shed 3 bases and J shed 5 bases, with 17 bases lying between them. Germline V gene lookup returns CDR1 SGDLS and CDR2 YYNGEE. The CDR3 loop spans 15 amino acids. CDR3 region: CASSAALSKGETQYF. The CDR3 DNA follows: TGTGCCAGCAGCGCCGCGTTGAGCAAGGGGGAGACCCAGTACTTC.

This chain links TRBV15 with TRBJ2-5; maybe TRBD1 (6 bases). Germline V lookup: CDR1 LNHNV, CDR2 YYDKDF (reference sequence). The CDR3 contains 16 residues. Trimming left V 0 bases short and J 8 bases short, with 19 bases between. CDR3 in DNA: TGTGCCACCAGCAGAGAAGCCCCGAGGGGGAGCGGAACCCAGTACTTC. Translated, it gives CATSREAPRGSGTQYF.

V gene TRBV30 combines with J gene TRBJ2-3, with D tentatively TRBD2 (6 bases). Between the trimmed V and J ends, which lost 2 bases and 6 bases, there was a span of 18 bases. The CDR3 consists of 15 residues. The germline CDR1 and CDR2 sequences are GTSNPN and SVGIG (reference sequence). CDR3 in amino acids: CAWSIYGGVRDTQYF. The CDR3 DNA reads TGTGCCTGGAGTATCTATGGCGGGGTTAGGGATACGCAGTATTTT. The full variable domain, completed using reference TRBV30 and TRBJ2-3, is SQTIHQWPATLVQPVGSPLSLECTVEGTSNPNLYWYRQAAGRGLQLLFYSVGIGQISSEVPQNLSASRPQDRQFILSSKKLLLSDSGFYLCAWSIYGGVRDTQYFGPGTRLTVL.

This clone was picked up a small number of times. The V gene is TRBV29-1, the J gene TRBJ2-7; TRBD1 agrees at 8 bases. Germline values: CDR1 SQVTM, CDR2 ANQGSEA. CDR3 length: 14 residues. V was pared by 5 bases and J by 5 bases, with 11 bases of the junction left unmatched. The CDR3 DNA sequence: TGCAGCGTTCTGAGACAGGGGTTCTACAACGAGCAGTACTTC. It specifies CSVLRQGFYNEQYF.

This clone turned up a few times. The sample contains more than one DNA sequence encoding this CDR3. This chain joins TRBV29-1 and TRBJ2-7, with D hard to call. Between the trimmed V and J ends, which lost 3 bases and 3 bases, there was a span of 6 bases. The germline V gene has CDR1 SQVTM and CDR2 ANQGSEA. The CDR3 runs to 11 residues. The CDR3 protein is CSVDQDYEQYF. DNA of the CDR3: TGCAGCGTTGATCAGGACTACGAGCAGTACTTC.

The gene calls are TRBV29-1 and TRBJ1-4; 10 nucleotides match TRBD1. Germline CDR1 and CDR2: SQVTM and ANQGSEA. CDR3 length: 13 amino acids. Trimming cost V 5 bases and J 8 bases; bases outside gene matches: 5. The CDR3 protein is CSVLGTGEEKLFF. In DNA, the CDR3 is TGCAGCGTTCTCGGGACAGGGGAAGAAAAACTGTTTTTT.

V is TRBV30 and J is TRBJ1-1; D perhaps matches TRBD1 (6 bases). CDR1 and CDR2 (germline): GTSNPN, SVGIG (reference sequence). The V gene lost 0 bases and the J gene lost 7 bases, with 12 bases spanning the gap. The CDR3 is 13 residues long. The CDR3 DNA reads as TGTGCCTGGAGTGTTAGTCAGGGGAGTGAAGCTTTCTTT. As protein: CAWSVSQGSEAFF.

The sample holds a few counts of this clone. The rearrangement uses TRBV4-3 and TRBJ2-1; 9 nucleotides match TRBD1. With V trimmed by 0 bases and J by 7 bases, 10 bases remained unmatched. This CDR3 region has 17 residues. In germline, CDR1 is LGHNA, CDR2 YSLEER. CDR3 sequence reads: CASSQDLGTGTWNEQFF. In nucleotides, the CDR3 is TGCGCCAGCAGCCAAGATCTCGGGACAGGGACTTGGAATGAGCAGTTCTTC.

The CDR3 loop is CAWSWDGEKDTQYF. The DNA for the CDR3 is TGTGCCTGGAGTTGGGACGGCGAGAAAGATACGCAGTATTTT. V usage is TRBV30 and J usage is TRBJ2-3, with D perhaps being TRBD1 or TRBD2 (5 bases each). V lost 2 bases to trimming and J lost 5 bases, with 14 bases between them. In germline, CDR1 is GTSNPN, CDR2 SVGIG (reference sequence). The CDR3 length is 14 residues.

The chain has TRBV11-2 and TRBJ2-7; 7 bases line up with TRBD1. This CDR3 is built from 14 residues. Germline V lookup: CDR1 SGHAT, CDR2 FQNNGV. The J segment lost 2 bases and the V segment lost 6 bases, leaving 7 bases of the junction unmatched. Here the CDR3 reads CASSLQGRPYEQYF. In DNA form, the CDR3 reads TGTGCCAGCAGTTTACAGGGGCGGCCCTACGAGCAGTACTTC. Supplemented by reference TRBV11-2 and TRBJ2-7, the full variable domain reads EAGVAQSPRYKIIEKRQSVAFWCNPISGHATLYWYQQILGQGPKLLIQFQNNGVVDDSQLPKDRFSAERLKGVDSTLKIQPAKLEDSAVYLCASSLQGRPYEQYFGPGTRLTVT.

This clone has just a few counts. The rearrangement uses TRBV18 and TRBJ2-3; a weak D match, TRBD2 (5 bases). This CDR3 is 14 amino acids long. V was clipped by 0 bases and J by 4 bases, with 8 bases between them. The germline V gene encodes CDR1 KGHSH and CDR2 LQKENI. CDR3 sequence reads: CASSPPGRADTQYF. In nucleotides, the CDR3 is TGTGCCAGCTCACCACCAGGGCGGGCAGATACGCAGTATTTT.

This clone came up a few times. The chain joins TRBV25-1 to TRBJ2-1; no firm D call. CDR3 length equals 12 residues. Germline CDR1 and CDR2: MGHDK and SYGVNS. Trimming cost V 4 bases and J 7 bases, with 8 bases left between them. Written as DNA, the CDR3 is TGTGCCAGCAGTGGAGGTAGAAATGAGCAGTTCTTC. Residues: CASSGGRNEQFF.

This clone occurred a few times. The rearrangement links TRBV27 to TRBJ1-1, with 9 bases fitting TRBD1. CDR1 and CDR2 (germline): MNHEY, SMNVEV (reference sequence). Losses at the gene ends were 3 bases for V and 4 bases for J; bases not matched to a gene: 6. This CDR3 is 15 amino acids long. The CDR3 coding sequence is TGTGCCAGCAGTTTCTCCGGGACAGGGCGCACTGAAGCTTTCTTT. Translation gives CASSFSGTGRTEAFF.

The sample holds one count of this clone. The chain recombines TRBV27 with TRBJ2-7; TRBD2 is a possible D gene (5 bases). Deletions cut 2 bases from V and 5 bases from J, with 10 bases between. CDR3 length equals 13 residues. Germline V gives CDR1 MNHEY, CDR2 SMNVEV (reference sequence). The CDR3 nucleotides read TGTGCCAGCAGTTTAGGAGGTTTGGACGAGCAGTACTTC. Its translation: CASSLGGLDEQYF.

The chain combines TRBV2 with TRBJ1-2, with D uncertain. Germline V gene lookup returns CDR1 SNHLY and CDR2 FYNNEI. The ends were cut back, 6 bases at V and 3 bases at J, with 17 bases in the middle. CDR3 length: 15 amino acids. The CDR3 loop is CASRLEPTEDYGYTF. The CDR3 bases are TGTGCCAGCAGGTTAGAGCCGACGGAAGACTATGGCTACACCTTC.

The CDR3 loop is CASRTPVNEQFF. The CDR3 bases are TGTGCCAGCAGAACTCCGGTCAATGAGCAGTTCTTC. The chain uses TRBV28 and TRBJ2-1; D is unclear. Deletions cut 6 bases from V and 6 bases from J, with 9 bases between. This CDR3 has 12 residues. Germline CDR1 MDHEN, CDR2 SYDVKM.

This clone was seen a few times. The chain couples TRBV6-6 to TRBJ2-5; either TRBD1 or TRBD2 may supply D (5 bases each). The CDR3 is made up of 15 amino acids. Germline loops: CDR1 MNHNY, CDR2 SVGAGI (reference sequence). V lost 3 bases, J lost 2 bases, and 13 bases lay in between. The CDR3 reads CASSYSIGGQETQYF. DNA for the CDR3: TGTGCCAGCAGTTATAGCATTGGGGGTCAAGAGACCCAGTACTTC.

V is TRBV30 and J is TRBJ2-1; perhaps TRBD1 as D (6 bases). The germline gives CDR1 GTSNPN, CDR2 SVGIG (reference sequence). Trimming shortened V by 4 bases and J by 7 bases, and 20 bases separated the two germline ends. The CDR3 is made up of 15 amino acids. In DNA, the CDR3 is TGTGCCTGGACCGTTACAGGGCTTGCGCAAAATGAGCAGTTCTTC. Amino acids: CAWTVTGLAQNEQFF.

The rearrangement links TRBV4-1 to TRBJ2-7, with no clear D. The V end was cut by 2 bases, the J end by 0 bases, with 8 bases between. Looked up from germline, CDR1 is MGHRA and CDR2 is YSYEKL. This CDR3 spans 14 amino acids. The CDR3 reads CASSQQHPSYEQYF. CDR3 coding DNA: TGCGCCAGCAGCCAACAACACCCCTCCTACGAGCAGTACTTC.

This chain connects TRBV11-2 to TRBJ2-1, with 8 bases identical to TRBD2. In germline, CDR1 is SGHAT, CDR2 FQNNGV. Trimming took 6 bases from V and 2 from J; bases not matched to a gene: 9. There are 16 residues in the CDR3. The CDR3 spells CASSEIAGLTYNEQFF. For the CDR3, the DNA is TGTGCCAGCAGTGAGATAGCGGGGCTCACCTACAATGAGCAGTTCTTC.

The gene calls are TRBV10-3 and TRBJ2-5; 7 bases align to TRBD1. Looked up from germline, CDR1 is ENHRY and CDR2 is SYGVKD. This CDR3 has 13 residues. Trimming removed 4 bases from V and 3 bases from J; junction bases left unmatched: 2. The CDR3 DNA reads TGTGCCATCAGTGCAGGGACAGAAGAGACCCAGTACTTC. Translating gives CAISAGTEETQYF.

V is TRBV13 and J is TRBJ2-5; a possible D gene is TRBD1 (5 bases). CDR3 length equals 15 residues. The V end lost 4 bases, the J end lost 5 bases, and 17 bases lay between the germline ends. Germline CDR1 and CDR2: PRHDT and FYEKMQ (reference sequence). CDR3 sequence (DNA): TGTGCCAGCAGCTCTATAAGGGGAAAGGGGGAGACCCAGTACTTC. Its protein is CASSSIRGKGETQYF.